This T cell receptor beta chain originates from a study of cytomegalovirus exposure and HLA in healthy donors. Study findings and constraints: The study assumed roughly uniform donor sequencing depth for presence/absence analyses. Analysis was performed later, and it showed HLA-associated TCR beta chains to be more clonally expanded than equally common others.

The PCR made use of 60 Vbeta and 13 Jbeta primers. Some clones are missing from TCRdb's copy, which holds only in-frame ones; the method was immunoSEQ multiplex PCR. The table includes roughly 200,000 clones, roughly 85% detected once. The V gene's germline CDR1 is SGHNT and CDR2 YYREEE (reference sequence). Losses at the gene ends were 5 bases for V and 5 bases for J; bases not matched to a gene: 5. The CDR3 has 14 amino acids. In regard to this clone: Antigen: not known.

The source material was PBMCs. This rearrangement joins TRBV5-4 to TRBJ2-1, with 9 bases that match TRBD2. This receptor was identified in a middle-aged woman in good health and CMV-seronegative. The CDR3 loop reads CASRNSGGDNEQFF. CDR3 DNA: TGTGCCAGCAGGAATAGCGGGGGTGACAATGAGCAGTTCTTC.